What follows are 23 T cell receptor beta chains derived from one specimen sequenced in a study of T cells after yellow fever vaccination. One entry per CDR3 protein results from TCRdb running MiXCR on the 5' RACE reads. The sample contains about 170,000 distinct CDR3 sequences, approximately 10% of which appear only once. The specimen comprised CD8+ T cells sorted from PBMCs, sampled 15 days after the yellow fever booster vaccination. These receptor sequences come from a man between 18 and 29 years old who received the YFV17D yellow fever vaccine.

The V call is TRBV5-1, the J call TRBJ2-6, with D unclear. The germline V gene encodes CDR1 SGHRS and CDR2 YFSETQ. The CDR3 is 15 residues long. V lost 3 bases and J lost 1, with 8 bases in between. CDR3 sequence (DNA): TGCGCCAGCAGCTCGTGGAGATCTGGGGCCAACGTCCTGACTTTC. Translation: CASSSWRSGANVLTF.

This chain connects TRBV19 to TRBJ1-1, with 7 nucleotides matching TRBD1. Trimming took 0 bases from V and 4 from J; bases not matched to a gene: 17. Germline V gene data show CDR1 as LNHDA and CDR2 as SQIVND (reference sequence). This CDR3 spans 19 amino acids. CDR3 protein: CASSIDLSRRGKQGTEAFF. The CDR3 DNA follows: TGTGCCAGTAGTATAGACCTTTCCCGCAGGGGGAAGCAAGGCACTGAAGCTTTCTTT.

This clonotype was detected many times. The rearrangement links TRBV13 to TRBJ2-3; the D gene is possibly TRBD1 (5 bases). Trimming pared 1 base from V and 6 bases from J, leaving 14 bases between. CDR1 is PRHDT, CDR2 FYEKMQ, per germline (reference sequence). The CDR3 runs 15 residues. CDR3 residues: CASSLVGRAPDTQYF. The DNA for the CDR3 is TGTGCCAGCAGCTTAGTCGGCAGGGCTCCCGATACGCAGTATTTT.

CDR3 amino acids: CASSTSPADTQYF. CDR3 coding DNA: TGTGCCAGCAGCACCAGTCCGGCAGATACGCAGTATTTT. The chain carries TRBV11-3 and TRBJ2-3; no reliable D call. The CDR3 contains 13 residues. V gave up 5 bases and J gave up 4 bases, with 10 bases separating them. CDR1 and CDR2 from the germline V gene are SGHNT and YENEEA.

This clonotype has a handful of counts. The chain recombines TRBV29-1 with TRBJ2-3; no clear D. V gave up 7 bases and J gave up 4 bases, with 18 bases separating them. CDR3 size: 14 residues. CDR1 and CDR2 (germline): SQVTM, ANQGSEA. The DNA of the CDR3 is TGCAGCGCCTTCCCCGGCGTCCAACCAGATACGCAGTATTTT. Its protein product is CSAFPGVQPDTQYF.

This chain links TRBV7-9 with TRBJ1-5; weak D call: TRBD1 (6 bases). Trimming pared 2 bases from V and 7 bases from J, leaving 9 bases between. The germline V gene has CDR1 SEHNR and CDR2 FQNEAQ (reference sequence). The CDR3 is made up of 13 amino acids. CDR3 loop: CASSLRQGQPQHF. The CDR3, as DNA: TGTGCCAGCAGCTTAAGGCAGGGGCAGCCCCAGCATTTT.

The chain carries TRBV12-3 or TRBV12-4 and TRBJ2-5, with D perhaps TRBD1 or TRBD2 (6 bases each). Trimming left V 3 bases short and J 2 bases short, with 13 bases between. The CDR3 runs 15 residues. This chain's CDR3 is CASSFQGGNQETQYF. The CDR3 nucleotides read TGTGCCAGCAGTTTTCAAGGGGGGAATCAAGAGACCCAGTACTTC.

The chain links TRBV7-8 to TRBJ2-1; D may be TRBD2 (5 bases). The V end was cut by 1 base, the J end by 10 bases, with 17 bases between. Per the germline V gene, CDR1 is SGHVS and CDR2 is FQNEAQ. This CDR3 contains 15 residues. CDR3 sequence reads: CASSLVKGGWNEQFF. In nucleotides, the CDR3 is TGTGCCAGCAGCTTAGTGAAGGGCGGGTGGAACGAGCAGTTCTTC. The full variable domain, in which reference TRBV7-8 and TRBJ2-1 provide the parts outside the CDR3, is GAGVSQSPRYKVAKRGQDVALRCDPISGHVSLFWYQQALGQGPEFLTYFQNEAQLDKSGLPSDRFFAERPEGSVSTLKIQRTQQEDSAVYLCASSLVKGGWNEQFFGPGTRLTVL.

CDR3 sequence (DNA): TGCAGCGTTGCTCTTGGGGTCCCAGGGACTGAAGCTTTCTTT. It yields the protein CSVALGVPGTEAFF. J is TRBJ1-1 and V is TRBV29-1; D is possibly TRBD1 (5 bases). The CDR3 has 14 amino acids. Germline-derived CDR1 and CDR2 are SQVTM and ANQGSEA. The V and J ends lost 4 bases and 5 bases respectively, with 17 bases between them.

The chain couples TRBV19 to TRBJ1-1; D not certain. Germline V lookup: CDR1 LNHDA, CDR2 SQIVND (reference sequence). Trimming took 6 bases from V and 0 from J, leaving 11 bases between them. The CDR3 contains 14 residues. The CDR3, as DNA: TGTGCCAGTAGCCCGCAACAGCTGAACACTGAAGCTTTCTTT. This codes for CASSPQQLNTEAFF. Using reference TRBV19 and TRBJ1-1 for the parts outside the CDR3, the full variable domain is DGGITQSPKYLFRKEGQNVTLSCEQNLNHDAMYWYRQDPGQGLRLIYYSQIVNDFQKGDIAEGYSVSREKKESFPLTVTSAQKNPTAFYLCASSPQQLNTEAFFGQGTRLTVV.

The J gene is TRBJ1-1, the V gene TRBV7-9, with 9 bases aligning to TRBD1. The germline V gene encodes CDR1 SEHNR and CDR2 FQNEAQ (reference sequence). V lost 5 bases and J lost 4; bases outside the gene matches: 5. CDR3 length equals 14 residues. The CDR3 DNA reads TGTGCCAGCAGCCAAGTACAGGGGGCCACTGAAGCTTTCTTT. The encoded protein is CASSQVQGATEAFF.

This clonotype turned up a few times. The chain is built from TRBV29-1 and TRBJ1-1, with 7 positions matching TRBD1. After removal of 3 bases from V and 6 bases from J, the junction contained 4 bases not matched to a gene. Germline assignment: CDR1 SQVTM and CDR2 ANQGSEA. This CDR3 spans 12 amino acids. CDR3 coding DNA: TGCAGCGTTGAGGAGGGGGCGGCTGAAGCTTTCTTT. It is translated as CSVEEGAAEAFF.

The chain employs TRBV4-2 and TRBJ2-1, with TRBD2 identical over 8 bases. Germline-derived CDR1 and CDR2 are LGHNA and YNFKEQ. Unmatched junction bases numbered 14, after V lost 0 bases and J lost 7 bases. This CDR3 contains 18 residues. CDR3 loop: CASSQEPRAGGGMNEQFF. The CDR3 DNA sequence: TGTGCCAGCAGCCAAGAGCCGCGGGCCGGCGGGGGGATGAATGAGCAGTTCTTC.

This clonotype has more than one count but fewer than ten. The chain's CDR3 is CSAPDRGELVTQYF. CDR3 in DNA: TGCAGTGCCCCGGACAGGGGGGAACTTGTGACCCAGTACTTC. The chain recombines TRBV20-1 with TRBJ2-5; the match to TRBD1 covers 10 bases. Trimming cost V 6 bases and J 7 bases; bases outside gene matches: 11. CDR1 DFQATT and CDR2 SNEGSKA come from the germline V gene (reference sequence). The CDR3 has 14 residues.

Here the CDR3 DNA reads TGTGCCAGCAGTATTCCAGGGAATGAGCAGTTCTTC. This gives the protein CASSIPGNEQFF. V is TRBV12-3 or TRBV12-4 and J is TRBJ2-1; weak D call: TRBD1 (5 bases). CDR3 length equals 12 residues. With 5 bases removed from V and 7 bases from J, the gap between germline ends came to 9 bases.

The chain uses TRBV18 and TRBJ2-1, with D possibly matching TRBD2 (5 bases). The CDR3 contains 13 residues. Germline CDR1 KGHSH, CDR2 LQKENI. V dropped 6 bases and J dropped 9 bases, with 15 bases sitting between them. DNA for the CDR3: TGTGCCAGCTCCCCCTGGAGGAGACGTGAGCAGTTCTTC. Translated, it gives CASSPWRRREQFF.

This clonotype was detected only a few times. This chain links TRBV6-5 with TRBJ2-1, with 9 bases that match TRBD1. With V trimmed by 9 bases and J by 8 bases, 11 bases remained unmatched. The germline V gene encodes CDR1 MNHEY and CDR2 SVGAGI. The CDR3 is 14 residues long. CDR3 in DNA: TGTGCCAGTTCCGCGGGGACAGGGTTATATGAGCAGTTCTTC. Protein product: CASSAGTGLYEQFF.

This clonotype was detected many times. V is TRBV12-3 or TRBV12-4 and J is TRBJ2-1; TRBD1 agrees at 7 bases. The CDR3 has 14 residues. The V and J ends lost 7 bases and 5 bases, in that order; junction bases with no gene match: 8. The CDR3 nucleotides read TGTGCCAGCACCGACAGGGTCCGTGACAATGAGCAGTTCTTC. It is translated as CASTDRVRDNEQFF.

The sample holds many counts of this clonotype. CDR3 in DNA: TGTGCCAGCAGTCAACTAGCGGGGGTCACAGATACGCAGTATTTT. Its protein is CASSQLAGVTDTQYF. The V and J genes are TRBV12-3 or TRBV12-4 and TRBJ2-3, with 11 nucleotides matching TRBD2. V shed 5 bases and J 2 bases; nucleotides not matched to a gene: 3. This CDR3 is built from 15 residues.

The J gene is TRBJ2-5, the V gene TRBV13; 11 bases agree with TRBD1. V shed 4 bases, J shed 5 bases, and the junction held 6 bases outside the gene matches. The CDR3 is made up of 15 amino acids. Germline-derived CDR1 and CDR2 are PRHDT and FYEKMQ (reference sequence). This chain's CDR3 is CASSSGQGALETQYF. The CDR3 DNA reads TGTGCCAGCAGCTCAGGACAGGGGGCTTTGGAGACCCAGTACTTC.

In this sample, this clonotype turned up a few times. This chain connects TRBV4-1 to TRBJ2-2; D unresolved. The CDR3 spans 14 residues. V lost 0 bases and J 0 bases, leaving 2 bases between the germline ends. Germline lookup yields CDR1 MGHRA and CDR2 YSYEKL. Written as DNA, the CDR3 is TGCGCCAGCAGCCAAGAGCCGAACACCGGGGAGCTGTTTTTT. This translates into CASSQEPNTGELFF.

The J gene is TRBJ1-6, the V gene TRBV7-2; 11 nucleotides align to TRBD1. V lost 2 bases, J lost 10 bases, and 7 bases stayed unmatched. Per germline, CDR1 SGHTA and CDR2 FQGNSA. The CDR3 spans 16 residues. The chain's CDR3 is CASSLRDRGAGSPLHF. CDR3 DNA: TGTGCCAGCAGCTTACGGGACAGGGGGGCTGGGTCACCCCTCCACTTT.

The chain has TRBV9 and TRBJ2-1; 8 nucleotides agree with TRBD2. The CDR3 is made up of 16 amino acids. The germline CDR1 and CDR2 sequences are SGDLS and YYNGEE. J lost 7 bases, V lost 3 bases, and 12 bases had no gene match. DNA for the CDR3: TGTGCCAGCAGCGAAGAAGGAGGCGGGGGGAGGAATGAGCAGTTCTTC. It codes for CASSEEGGGGRNEQFF.